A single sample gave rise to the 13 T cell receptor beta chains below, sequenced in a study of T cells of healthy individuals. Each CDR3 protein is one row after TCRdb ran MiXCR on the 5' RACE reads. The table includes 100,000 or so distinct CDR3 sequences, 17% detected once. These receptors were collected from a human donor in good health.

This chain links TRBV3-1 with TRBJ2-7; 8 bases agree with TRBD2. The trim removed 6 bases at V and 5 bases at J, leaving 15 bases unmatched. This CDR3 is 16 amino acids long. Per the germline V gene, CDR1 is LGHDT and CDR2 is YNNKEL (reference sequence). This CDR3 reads CASSHDLGAGAHEQYF. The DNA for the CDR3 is TGTGCCAGCAGTCATGATCTCGGAGCGGGGGCCCACGAGCAGTACTTC.

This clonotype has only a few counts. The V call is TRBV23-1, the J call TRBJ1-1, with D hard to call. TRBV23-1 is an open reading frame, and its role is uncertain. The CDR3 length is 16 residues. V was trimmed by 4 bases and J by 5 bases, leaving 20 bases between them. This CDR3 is CASSPPRRTRGTEAFF. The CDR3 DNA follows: TGCGCCAGCAGTCCCCCTAGGAGAACCCGAGGGACTGAAGCTTTCTTT.

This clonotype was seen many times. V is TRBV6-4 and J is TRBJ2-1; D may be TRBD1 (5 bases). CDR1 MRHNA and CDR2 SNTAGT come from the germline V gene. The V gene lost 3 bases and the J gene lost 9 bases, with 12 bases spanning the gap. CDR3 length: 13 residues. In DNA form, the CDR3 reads TGTGCCAGCAGTGATCAAGCGCAGGGTGAGCAGTTCTTC. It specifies CASSDQAQGEQFF.

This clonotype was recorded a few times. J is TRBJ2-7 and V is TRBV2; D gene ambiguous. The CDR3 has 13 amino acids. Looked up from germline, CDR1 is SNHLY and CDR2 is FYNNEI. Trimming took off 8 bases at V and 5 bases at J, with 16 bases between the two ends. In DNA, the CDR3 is TGTGCCAGCTCCGGCAGTGAGTACGACGAGCAGTACTTC. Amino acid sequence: CASSGSEYDEQYF.

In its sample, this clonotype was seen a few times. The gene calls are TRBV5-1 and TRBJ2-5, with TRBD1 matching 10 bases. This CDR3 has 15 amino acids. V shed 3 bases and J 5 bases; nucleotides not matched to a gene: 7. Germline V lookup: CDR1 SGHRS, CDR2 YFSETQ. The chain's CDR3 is CASSSLTGGMETQYF. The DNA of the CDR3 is TGCGCCAGCAGCTCTTTGACAGGGGGCATGGAGACCCAGTACTTC.

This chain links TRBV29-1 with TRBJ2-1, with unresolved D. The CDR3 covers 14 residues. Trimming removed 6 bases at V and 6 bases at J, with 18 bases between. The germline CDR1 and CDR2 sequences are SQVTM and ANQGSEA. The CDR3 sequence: CSVVPGRKGNEQFF. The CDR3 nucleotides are TGCAGCGTGGTACCGGGCCGAAAGGGCAATGAGCAGTTCTTC.

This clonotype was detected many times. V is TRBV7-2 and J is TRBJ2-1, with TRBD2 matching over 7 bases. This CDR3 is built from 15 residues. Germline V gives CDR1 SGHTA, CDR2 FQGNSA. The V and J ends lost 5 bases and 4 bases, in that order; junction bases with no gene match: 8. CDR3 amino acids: CASSPPGGPYNEQFF. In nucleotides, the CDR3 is TGTGCCAGCAGCCCACCGGGGGGTCCTTACAATGAGCAGTTCTTC.

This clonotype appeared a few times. The chain's CDR3 is CASSLKERYSNQPQHF. The DNA for the CDR3 is TGTGCCAGCAGCTTAAAGGAACGTTATAGCAATCAGCCCCAGCATTTT. The rearrangement uses TRBV9 and TRBJ1-5; no clear D gene. This CDR3 contains 16 residues. Germline assignment: CDR1 SGDLS and CDR2 YYNGEE. Trimming pared 4 bases from V and 0 bases from J, leaving 14 bases between.

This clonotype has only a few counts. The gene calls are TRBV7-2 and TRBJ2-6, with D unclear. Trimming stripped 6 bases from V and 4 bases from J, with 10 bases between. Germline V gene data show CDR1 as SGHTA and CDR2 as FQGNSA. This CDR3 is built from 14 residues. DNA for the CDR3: TGTGCCAGCAGTCGGATGGCCGGGGCCAACGTCCTGACTTTC. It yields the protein CASSRMAGANVLTF.

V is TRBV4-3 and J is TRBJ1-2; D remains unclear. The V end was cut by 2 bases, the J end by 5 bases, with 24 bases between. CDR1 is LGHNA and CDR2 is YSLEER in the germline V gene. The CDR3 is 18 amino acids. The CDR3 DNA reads TGCGCCAGCAGCCAATATAGGAACGAGGGAAGCTTCTCATATGGCTACACCTTC. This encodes CASSQYRNEGSFSYGYTF.

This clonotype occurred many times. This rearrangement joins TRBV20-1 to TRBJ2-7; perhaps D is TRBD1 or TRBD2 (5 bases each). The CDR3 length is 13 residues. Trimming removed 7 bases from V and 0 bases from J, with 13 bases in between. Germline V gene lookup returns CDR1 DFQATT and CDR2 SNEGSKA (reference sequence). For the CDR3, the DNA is TGCAGTGGGGGACGGCTCCTCTCCTACGAGCAGTACTTC. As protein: CSGGRLLSYEQYF.

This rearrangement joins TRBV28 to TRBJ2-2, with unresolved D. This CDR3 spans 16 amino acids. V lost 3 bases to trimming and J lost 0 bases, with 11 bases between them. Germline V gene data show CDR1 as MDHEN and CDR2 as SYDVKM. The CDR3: CASSLYETTNTGELFF. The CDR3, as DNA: TGTGCCAGCAGTTTGTACGAGACAACGAACACCGGGGAGCTGTTTTTT.

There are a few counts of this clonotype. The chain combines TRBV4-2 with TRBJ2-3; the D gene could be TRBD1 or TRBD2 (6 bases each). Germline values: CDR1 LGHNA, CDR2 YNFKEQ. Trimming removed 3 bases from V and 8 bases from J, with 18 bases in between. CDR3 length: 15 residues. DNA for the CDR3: TGTGCCAGCAGCCATGGCGGGGCACCAGGGGTTACGCAGTATTTT. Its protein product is CASSHGGAPGVTQYF.